This T cell receptor (beta chain) was profiled in a study of T cells in Graves' hyperthyroidism and ophthalmopathy. Study details: Peripheral blood draws took place at initial diagnosis, ahead of any treatment. Study results and limitations: The majority of expanded thyroid clonotypes above 0.001 also appeared in blood.

Amplification yielded TCR beta CDR3 regions, with RNA transcripts as the source. First-round RT-PCR targeting the TCR CDR3 was performed with the HTBI primer set. Using its own MiXCR run on the multiplex PCR reads, TCRdb lists one record per CDR3 protein. The table records about 740,000 distinct CDR3 sequences, 12% to 15% of them present only once. Per germline, CDR1 MNHEY and CDR2 SVGEGT. V was clipped by 2 bases and J by 0 bases, with 8 bases between them. The CDR3 consists of 15 residues. The sample holds a few counts of this clonotype. Its antigen is currently unknown. Hyperthyroidism was newly diagnosed in patients aged 18 to 65 (duration under 2 months). Diagnostic decisions used clinical symptoms, serum thyroxine and TRAb, thyroid ultrasound and orbital computed tomography.

The clonotype was recovered from a woman under 30 with Graves' hyperthyroidism. The J gene is TRBJ2-1, the V gene TRBV6-2 or TRBV6-3, with D possibly matching TRBD2 (5 bases). The sample was blood. The CDR3 DNA follows: TGTGCCAGCAGTTACAGCGGACTCTCCTACAATGAGCAGTTCTTC. It codes for CASSYSGLSYNEQFF.